The present T cell receptor (beta chain) was sequenced within a study of shared clonotypes between healthy human individuals. V was cut by 6 bases and J by 0 bases, with 8 bases left in between. CDR3 length: 13 residues. The V gene's germline CDR1 is MNHNS and CDR2 SASEGT. Whole-study findings and limits: It was observed that roughly 5% of naive CD4 clonotypes were shared across a few donors. Some clonotypes were shared by all four sorted-subset donors, while others were not shared. The non-shared ones had lower generation probabilities than the shared ones. Donors were few, which limited the genetic and exposure-history diversity represented. Estimated richness was generally greater in naive than memory subsets.

Generated by immunoSEQ multiplex PCR, the TCRdb table keeps only in-frame clones and is missing some. The sample includes about 2.3 million clones, around 90% of them seen just once. A word on this clone: As yet, its antigen is unknown.

Sample: naive CD4+ T cells from PBMCs. Subset denoted: CD45RA+ positively selected. V and J are TRBV6-1 and TRBJ1-1; the D is unclear. This sequence was found in a man between 18 and 29 years old in good health. Some clones in this sample may be carry-over from other donors' samples. CDR3 loop: CASRAELNTEAFF. The CDR3 DNA reads TGTGCCAGCAGGGCAGAGTTGAACACTGAAGCTTTCTTT.